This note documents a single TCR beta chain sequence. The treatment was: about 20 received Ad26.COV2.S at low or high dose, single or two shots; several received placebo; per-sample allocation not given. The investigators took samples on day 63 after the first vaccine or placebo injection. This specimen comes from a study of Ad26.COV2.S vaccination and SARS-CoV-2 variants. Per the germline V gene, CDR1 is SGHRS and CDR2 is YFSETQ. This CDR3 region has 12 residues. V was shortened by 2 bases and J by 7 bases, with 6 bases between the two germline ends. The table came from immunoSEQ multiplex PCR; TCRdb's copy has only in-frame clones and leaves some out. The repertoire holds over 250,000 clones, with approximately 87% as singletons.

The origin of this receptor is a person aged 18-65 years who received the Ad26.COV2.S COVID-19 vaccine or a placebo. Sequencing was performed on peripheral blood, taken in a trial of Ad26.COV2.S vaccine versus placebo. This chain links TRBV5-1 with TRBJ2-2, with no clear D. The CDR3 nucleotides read TGCGCCAGCAGCTTTTCTAGCGGGGAGCTGTTTTTT. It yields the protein CASSFSSGELFF.